This TCR beta chain was recorded in a study of blood T cell repertoires in COVID-19. Study information: From the United States, Italy and Spain came samples of acute and convalescent COVID-19. Sources were T cells, B-cell-depleted T cells, or PBMCs; the material itself was cDNA or gDNA.

Source study methods: Amplification from reference gene primers served as the basis for estimated nucleated cell counts. Clones were sequenced by immunoSEQ multiplex PCR, and TCRdb holds only the in-frame ones, with some missing. The V and J calls and clone size come from that table; D and trimming were worked out from the DNA. The table includes a few hundred thousand clones, about 87% detected once. CDR3 length: 15 amino acids. This clone was detected only a few times. The sequencing input was peripheral blood. This rearrangement joins TRBV21-1 to TRBJ2-1; no DNA check was done on the table's D call, TRBD2. TRBV21-1 is a pseudogene. The clonotype originates from a man in his sixties with acute or convalescent COVID-19. The CDR3 DNA follows: TGTGCCAGCACCCCCGGGGGGGCGGACTACAATGAGCAGTTCTTC. Residues: CASTPGGADYNEQFF.